Following are 3 T cell receptor beta chains from one sample sequenced in a study of blood T cell repertoires in COVID-19. TCRdb's table, derived via immunoSEQ multiplex PCR, lists solely in-frame clones and lacks some. The sample comprises 150,000 to 200,000 clones, 85% to 90% of which are singletons, and around 7.5% rests with the top ten. The sample was peripheral blood. All receptors derive from a woman aged 55 to 70 with acute or convalescent COVID-19.

The chain combines TRBV2 with TRBJ2-3; perhaps TRBD2 as D (5 bases). CDR1 and CDR2 (germline): SNHLY, FYNNEI. CDR3 length: 13 residues. The V end lost 5 bases, the J end lost 6 bases, and 12 bases lay between the germline ends. CDR3 in DNA: TGTGCCAGCAGTTTCAACCGAGGGGATACGCAGTATTTT. Protein: CASSFNRGDTQYF.

The gene calls are TRBV19 and TRBJ2-7; 7 nucleotides agree with TRBD1. Losses at the gene ends were 4 bases for V and 1 base for J; bases not matched to a gene: 16. Germline V gene data show CDR1 as LNHDA and CDR2 as SQIVND (reference sequence). The CDR3 extends over 18 amino acids. The CDR3 is CASSRRAGTASLSYEQYF. In DNA form, the CDR3 reads TGTGCCAGTAGTAGGAGAGCCGGGACAGCGTCTTTATCCTACGAGCAGTACTTC.

This clone was seen only a few times. The chain has TRBV6-5 and TRBJ1-5, with D perhaps matching TRBD1 (6 bases). The CDR3 runs 16 residues. The V gene's germline CDR1 is MNHEY and CDR2 SVGAGI. Trimming removed 0 bases from V and 6 bases from J, with 15 bases in between. The CDR3 DNA is TGTGCCAGCAGTTACTCTCCGCCAGGGGTCGGTCAGCCCCAGCATTTT. Amino acids: CASSYSPPGVGQPQHF.